This T cell receptor beta chain was sequenced during a study of spatial heterogeneity in lung cancer. Whole-study results and caveats: Expanded alpha and beta TCR counts within tumors tracked tumor mutation counts. Tallies of expanded TCRs, which were sorted into ubiquitous and regional groups, correlated with counts of ubiquitous and regional nonsynonymous mutations, respectively.

In this sample, this clonotype is medium-sized. Its specificity is not known. Each CDR3 protein gets one entry after TCRdb re-called the 5' RACE reads with MiXCR. The table lists around 5,100 distinct CDR3 sequences, roughly 6.8% of them singletons, with 15% to 20% in the top ten. The germline V gene encodes CDR1 SGHVS and CDR2 FNYEAQ. The CDR3 covers 12 residues. V was cut by 1 base and J by 5 bases, with 6 bases left in between. Time point described: sample taken at primary tumor resection. Unsorted whole RNA from tumor, nontumor lung or frozen PBMC underwent sequencing. The J gene is TRBJ2-7, the V gene TRBV7-6; D ambiguous. This receptor was obtained from a male donor with early-stage non-small cell lung cancer. The input for sequencing was lung tumor tissue, taken at surgery. Here the CDR3 DNA reads TGTGCCAGCAGCTTAGTCTGGGACGAGCAGTACTTC. Amino acids: CASSLVWDEQYF.